The clone carrying this T cell receptor (beta chain) appeared a few times. As yet, its antigen is unknown. This specimen belongs to a study of blood T cells in healthy people across ages. General observations from the study: Per million T cells, TCR beta diversity dropped about linearly as age rose. CMV infection status of these donors was not known. Those diversity estimates obtained from one million T cells were thought to be underestimates.

Using a J-beta primer mix together with a sample-barcoded 5' primer, a second PCR was run for 7 to 11 cycles. One entry per CDR3 protein results from TCRdb running MiXCR on the 5' RACE reads. The sample contains 700,000 to 950,000 distinct CDR3 sequences, 40% to 45% of which appear only once. This CDR3 spans 14 amino acids. Germline V CDR1 and CDR2: DFQATT, SNEGSKA (reference sequence). V lost 6 bases to trimming and J lost 5 bases; unmatched junction nucleotides: 9. The gene calls are TRBV20-1 and TRBJ2-5; TRBD1 agrees at 10 bases. The origin of this receptor is a woman aged 55-75 years in good health. Sequenced material: blood. The CDR3 nucleotides are TGCAGTGCAGAGGGACAGGGGTTTCAGGAGACCCAGTACTTC. Amino acid sequence: CSAEGQGFQETQYF.